This TCR beta chain originates from a study of blood T cell repertoires in COVID-19. In the study overall: COVID-19 samples, acute and convalescent, were from the United States, Italy and Spain.

V gave up 1 base and J gave up 5 bases, with 8 bases separating them. The CDR3 is 13 residues long. Per germline, CDR1 ENHRY and CDR2 SYGVKD. Per the original methods: Estimated nucleated cell counts came from reference gene primer amplification. The method was immunoSEQ multiplex PCR; TCRdb's version includes in-frame clones alone and lacks a portion of them. V and J calls and clone size are as listed in that table; D and trimming were resolved from the DNA. The sample records around 500,000 clones, 70% to 90% being singletons. This clone was detected only once. The clonotype comes from a woman between 40 and 55 years old who had recovered from COVID-19. The chain combines TRBV10-3 with TRBJ1-1; the D is unclear. Input material: PBMCs or T cells enriched from blood (not recorded which). For the CDR3, the DNA is TGTGCCATCAGTGAGTACCCGGGGACTGAAGCTTTCTTT. Protein sequence: CAISEYPGTEAFF.